The source of this TCR beta chain is a study of T cell responses to AZD1222 COVID-19 vaccine (dated by TCRdb to about 2021). Some background on the complete study: TCR sequencing was performed for about 250 trial participants, of whom some 200 were given two doses of AZD1222 and some 26 were given two doses of MenACWY control vaccine. Enrollment into the trials was organized by age into subgroups of 18-55, 56-69 and 70-plus years, and those subgroups contained roughly 150, 30 and 60 TCR-sequenced participants, respectively.

Interpreted using the paper, the time point label stands for: baseline before first vaccination. Interpreted using the paper, the treatment or condition label stands for: meningococcal conjugate vaccine given as trial control. The vaccinee samples were drawn from two UK trials, COV001 and COV002, one of which was a single-blind randomized controlled phase 2/3 trial testing AZD1222 (ChAdOx1 nCoV-19) in healthy adults. Trial participant PBMC samples were collected at day 0 and day 28 after the second dose for TCRbeta chain sequencing. The CDR3 regions of human TCRbeta chains were analyzed by immunosequencing. Per the source publication's procedure: TCRs in the repertoires were compared against a reference library of SARS-CoV-2-specific TCRs that had been generated with the MIRA antigen-specificity platform. Breadth was defined as the fraction of unique TCRs that were SARS-CoV-2-associated. Depth was defined as the fraction of total T cells that were SARS-CoV-2-associated. Using the MIRA data, each spike-specific TCR was mapped to the spike region that the TCR reacts to and placed in a CD4 or CD8 class. Log10-transformed breadth and depth values were compared by one-way ANOVA with Sidak's multiple comparisons tests. Sourced from immuneACCESS, this table was stored by TCRdb with only in-frame sequences that have V and J called. A share of the clones is absent; for the studies checked, an unresolved V gene accounts for under half, and the remainder has no known explanation. The V and J calls and the clone size are those of that table, but D and trimming were determined from the DNA. The sample table contains about 85,000 clones; only one count was recorded for roughly 88% of them. Of the sample, about 9.3% is held by the ten largest clones.

For CDR1 and CDR2, the germline V gene lists MNHNS and SASEGT. V lost 5 bases and J lost 5 bases, and the count of bases not matched to a germline gene is 6. From the cysteine up to the phenylalanine, the CDR3 has a length of 14 residues. Only CDR3 DNA is held: 42 bases, read in frame from base 1. Remarks on this clone: This receptor's antigen is unknown. Base qualities are not at hand, and no much larger clone is one base apart.

Paper-wide results and their limitations: Conclusions about previously exposed vaccinees are limited because only a handful of AZD1222 recipients were SARS-CoV-2 seropositive at baseline. Because no day 14 peak-response samples were available, the repertoires could be characterized only after the peak T cell response. A significant rise in spike-specific TCR breadth and depth was observed after two AZD1222 doses relative to day 0 and relative to MenACWY recipients. Most participants were white British and females outnumbered males, and the authors suggested that clonal diversity may have been underestimated. The vaccine-associated CD4 TCRs covered the entire spike protein, and the dominant responses fell in regions 160-218 and 743-854. The 56-69-year group was small, and its depth increase did not reach significance, likely because of low power. Nearly half of unique spike-specific TCRs reportedly recognized epitopes outside regions mutated in the B.1.351 and B.1.1.7 variants.

The chain employs TRBV6-1 and TRBJ1-5, with 7 junctional bases fitting TRBD1. This receptor was taken from an adult in good health. Sequencing was performed on peripheral blood, taken on day 0 of MenACWY control vaccination. The DNA is TGTGCCAGCAGTTTACAGGGGATGGATCAGCCCCAGCATTTT. Its translation is CASSLQGMDQPQHF.